This T cell receptor (beta chain) is from a study of a mutant IDH1 vaccine in newly diagnosed glioma. Study context: Averaging around 42 years of age, treated patients were around 62% male and around 40% female. Patients arrived already treated with radiotherapy, temozolomide, or both, most having had both. Study-level findings and limits: Pseudoprogression appeared unlinked to shifts in leading peripheral T cell clonotypes. Vaccine-induced immune responses occurred in approximately 93% of patients.

Concerning this clone: The antigen is undetermined.

Time point meaning: baseline, week 1 (first vaccination visit). Treatment described: pre-vaccination baseline after standard-of-care therapy. Germline lookup yields CDR1 SGHDN and CDR2 FVKESK. V was clipped by 4 bases and J by 6 bases; unmatched bases: 4. This CDR3 is 15 amino acids long. Here immunoSEQ multiplex PCR was the method, and the copy in TCRdb shows in-frame clones only, minus some. The sample carries tens of thousands of clones, roughly nine tenths recorded once. The specimen comprised PBMCs, sampled from a glioma patient treated with radiotherapy, temozolomide or both. This chain links TRBV14 with TRBJ2-1, with 12 bases fitting TRBD2. This clonotype was obtained from a man aged 25-45 years with glioma. In DNA, the CDR3 is TGTGCCAGCAGCCGAGGACTAGCGGGGTCCAATGAGCAGTTCTTC. As protein: CASSRGLAGSNEQFF.